The 19 T cell receptor beta chains below come from one sample, sequenced in a study of blood T cell repertoires in COVID-19. The repertoire was sequenced with immunoSEQ multiplex PCR; TCRdb's copy has only in-frame clones and lacks some. The repertoire holds roughly 38,000 clones, 75% to 90% seen once, with 12% in the top ten. The specimen sequenced was peripheral blood. The receptors shown here come from a man between 65 and 85 years old with acute or convalescent COVID-19.

This rearrangement joins TRBV7-9 to TRBJ2-7; TRBD2 aligns across 7 bases. Germline lookup yields CDR1 SEHNR and CDR2 FQNEAQ (reference sequence). The length of the CDR3 is 17 residues. Trimming removed 5 bases from V and 1 base from J; junction bases left unmatched: 14. In DNA, the CDR3 is TGTGCCAGCAGCCCGGACCCGAGAAGGGGAGGGTCCTACGAGCAGTACTTC. This encodes CASSPDPRRGGSYEQYF.

The gene calls are TRBV28 and TRBJ1-2; TRBD1 matches 8 bases. This CDR3 region has 16 residues. Germline lookup yields CDR1 MDHEN and CDR2 SYDVKM. V trimming: 5 bases; J trimming: 5 bases; junction bases outside the gene matches: 13. CDR3 DNA sequence: TGTGCCAGCAGTACCCAGGGGGCGCTAAGTATGTATGGCTACACCTTC. Translated: CASSTQGALSMYGYTF.

The chain carries TRBV6-6 and TRBJ2-7; D is perhaps TRBD2 (6 bases). CDR3 length: 14 amino acids. The germline V and J ends were trimmed by 5 bases and 3 bases, with 14 bases remaining between them. Germline lookup yields CDR1 MNHNY and CDR2 SVGAGI (reference sequence). As DNA, the CDR3 is TGTGCCAGCAGTCACGGTGGGACTGGCTACGAGCAGTACTTC. Translation: CASSHGGTGYEQYF.

This clone has a handful of counts. This CDR3 is CASSLFGSSGYNEQFF. The CDR3 region has the DNA TGTGCCAGCAGCTTATTTGGCTCATCAGGTTACAATGAGCAGTTCTTC. This sequence joins TRBV7-2 and TRBJ2-1; D not certain. V dropped 2 bases and J dropped 4 bases, with 15 bases sitting between them. There are 16 residues in the CDR3. Germline CDR1 and CDR2: SGHTA and FQGNSA.

The chain combines TRBV19 with TRBJ2-1, with 7 bases that match TRBD2. V trimming: 6 bases; J trimming: 0 bases; junction bases outside the gene matches: 5. In germline, CDR1 is LNHDA, CDR2 SQIVND (reference sequence). The CDR3 runs 15 residues. CDR3 protein: CASSPSGTSYNEQFF. CDR3 in DNA: TGTGCCAGTAGCCCTAGCGGTACCTCCTACAATGAGCAGTTCTTC.

The rearrangement links TRBV5-6 to TRBJ2-1, with D possibly TRBD2 on 6 matching bases. CDR3 length equals 14 residues. The germline V gene has CDR1 SGHDT and CDR2 YYEEEE. Trimming stripped 1 base from V and 8 bases from J, with 13 bases between. The DNA of the CDR3 is TGTGCCAGCAGCTTGTGGGCGGGGTCGTATGAGCAGTTCTTC. This sequence encodes CASSLWAGSYEQFF.

This clone was recorded only once. The rearrangement joins TRBV5-4 to TRBJ2-1; TRBD1 aligns across 9 bases. Germline lookup yields CDR1 SGHNT and CDR2 YYREEE (reference sequence). V was pared by 3 bases and J by 7 bases, with 8 bases of the junction left unmatched. This CDR3 spans 15 amino acids. The CDR3 loop is CASSYARDRENEQFF. In nucleotides, the CDR3 is TGTGCCAGCAGCTACGCCCGGGACAGGGAAAATGAGCAGTTCTTC. The full variable domain, its missing parts supplied by reference TRBV5-4 and TRBJ2-1, is ETGVTQSPTHLIKTRGQQVTLRCSSQSGHNTVSWYQQALGQGPQFIFQYYREEENGRGNFPPRFSGLQFPNYSSELNVNALELDDSALYLCASSYARDRENEQFFGPGTRLTVL.

The chain joins TRBV15 to TRBJ2-6, with 10 positions matching TRBD1. CDR1 and CDR2 from the germline V gene are LNHNV and YYDKDF (reference sequence). There are 16 residues in the CDR3. V trimming: 5 bases; J trimming: 0 bases; junction bases outside the gene matches: 1. CDR3 nucleotides: TGTGCCACCAGCGGGACAGGGGACTCTGGGGCCAACGTCCTGACTTTC. It translates to CATSGTGDSGANVLTF.

V and J are TRBV4-2 and TRBJ1-1, with a tentative D call TRBD1 (6 bases). The CDR3 runs to 12 residues. V was trimmed by 0 bases and J by 10 bases, leaving 9 bases between them. CDR1 is LGHNA, CDR2 YNFKEQ, per germline. The CDR3 sequence: CASSQDQGSAFF. For the CDR3, the DNA is TGTGCCAGCAGCCAAGATCAGGGGTCAGCTTTCTTT.

The chain joins TRBV15 to TRBJ1-5; 10 bases agree with TRBD1. Germline CDR1 is LNHNV and CDR2 is YYDKDF (reference sequence). Trimming cost V 1 base and J 4 bases; bases outside gene matches: 4. The CDR3 spans 16 residues. This chain's CDR3 is CATSRAGTGANQPQHF. DNA of the CDR3: TGTGCCACCAGCAGAGCCGGGACAGGGGCTAATCAGCCCCAGCATTTT.

The rearrangement links TRBV29-1 to TRBJ2-3, with D possibly being TRBD2 (7 bases). The germline V gene encodes CDR1 SQVTM and CDR2 ANQGSEA. The V gene lost 3 bases and the J gene lost 4 bases, with 20 bases spanning the gap. The CDR3 extends over 16 amino acids. The CDR3 DNA is TGCAGCGTTGACGCTGCAGGGGAGGGGTTCGCAGATACGCAGTATTTT. Protein product: CSVDAAGEGFADTQYF.

In nucleotides, the CDR3 is TGTGCCAGCAGCCCGGGTAGCGGGAGCTCCTACAATGAGCAGTTCTTC. Amino acids: CASSPGSGSSYNEQFF. This sequence joins TRBV6-2 or TRBV6-3 and TRBJ2-1; 9 positions match TRBD2. The CDR3 consists of 16 residues. After removal of 6 bases from V and 0 bases from J, the junction contained 6 bases not matched to a gene. CDR1 and CDR2 (germline): MNHEY, SVGEGT.

The rearrangement links TRBV6-5 to TRBJ1-5, with 10 bases that match TRBD1. Germline CDR1 MNHEY, CDR2 SVGAGI. V shed 6 bases, J shed 9 bases, and the junction held 8 bases outside the gene matches. CDR3 length: 14 residues. The CDR3 DNA sequence: TGTGCCAGCAGCCGCGGGACAGGGGATGGGCCCCAGCATTTT. Translation: CASSRGTGDGPQHF.

This rearrangement joins TRBV6-2 or TRBV6-3 to TRBJ2-3; TRBD2 matches 12 bases. The CDR3 has 21 amino acids. The V gene end was trimmed by 2 bases and the J gene end by 2 bases; junction bases not matched to a gene: 17. Germline CDR1 and CDR2: MNHEY and SVGEGT. CDR3 bases: TGTGCCAGCAGTTACCGGGGGACTAGCGGGCCACCGTCTGCTTACACAGATACGCAGTATTTT. As protein: CASSYRGTSGPPSAYTDTQYF.

V is TRBV10-2 and J is TRBJ1-1; TRBD1 matches 7 bases. Germline V gene sequence: CDR1 WSHSY, CDR2 SAAADI. This CDR3 is built from 14 residues. Trimming removed 5 bases from V and 3 bases from J; junction bases left unmatched: 6. CDR3 nucleotide sequence: TGCGCCAGCAGTCCGACAGGGAAGGACACTGAAGCTTTCTTT. Translated, it gives CASSPTGKDTEAFF.

The chain couples TRBV6-2 or TRBV6-3 to TRBJ1-3, with D hard to call. This CDR3 spans 15 amino acids. Germline assignment: CDR1 MNHEY and CDR2 SVGEGT. The V and J ends lost 2 bases and 0 bases respectively, with 8 bases between them. The CDR3 region has the DNA TGTGCCAGCAGTTACGGCTCAGGCTCTGGAAACACCATATATTTT. Encoded protein: CASSYGSGSGNTIYF.

This CDR3 is CASSLPFRLAGGPQEQYF. CDR3 DNA: TGTGCCAGCAGCTTACCCTTCCGGCTAGCGGGAGGGCCGCAGGAGCAGTACTTC. The rearrangement uses TRBV7-9 and TRBJ2-7, with TRBD2 matching over 12 bases. J gave up 7 bases and V 2 bases, and 15 bases lay outside the gene matches. Germline CDR1 SEHNR, CDR2 FQNEAQ (reference sequence). CDR3 length: 18 residues.

CDR3 DNA: TGTGCCAGCACCGGGCAGGGTAATTCACCCCTCCACTTT. Its translation is CASTGQGNSPLHF. The chain is built from TRBV7-9 and TRBJ1-6; tentative D call: TRBD1 (5 bases). CDR3 length: 13 residues. Germline-derived CDR1 and CDR2 are SEHNR and FQNEAQ (reference sequence). V dropped 7 bases and J dropped 6 bases, with 10 bases sitting between them.

The CDR3: CAISGTGTSTGELFF. CDR3 nucleotide sequence: TGTGCCATCAGTGGAACCGGGACATCCACCGGGGAGCTGTTTTTT. The J gene is TRBJ2-2, the V gene TRBV10-3; tentative D call: TRBD1 (6 bases). Trimming stripped 4 bases from V and 4 bases from J, with 13 bases between. Germline V gene sequence: CDR1 ENHRY, CDR2 SYGVKD. The CDR3 runs 15 residues.